These 5 T cell receptor beta chains came from one sample sequenced in a study of cytomegalovirus exposure and HLA in healthy donors. The PCR employed 60 Vbeta primers together with 13 Jbeta primers. Data came from immunoSEQ multiplex PCR; TCRdb stores just in-frame clones and leaves some out. The table records about 180,000 clones, 80% of them present only once. Sequenced material: PBMCs. These receptors came from a man under 40 in good health and CMV-seropositive.

V usage is TRBV2 and J usage is TRBJ1-2; tentatively, D is TRBD1 (5 bases). The germline V and J ends were trimmed by 1 base and 7 bases, with 10 bases remaining between them. The germline CDR1 and CDR2 sequences are SNHLY and FYNNEI. The CDR3 runs 13 residues. This CDR3 is CASSEGRESGYTF. In DNA form, the CDR3 reads TGTGCCAGCAGTGAAGGCAGGGAAAGTGGCTACACCTTC.

The V gene is TRBV2, the J gene TRBJ1-1, with TRBD1 as a possible D gene (6 bases). The ends were cut back, 6 bases at V and 6 bases at J, with 14 bases in the middle. The CDR3 is 13 amino acids. Germline lookup yields CDR1 SNHLY and CDR2 FYNNEI. The CDR3 DNA reads TGTGCCAGCAGCACCCTCAGGACAGCTGAAGCTTTCTTT. This encodes CASSTLRTAEAFF. Using reference TRBV2 and TRBJ1-1 for the parts outside the CDR3, the full variable domain is EPEVTQTPSHQVTQMGQEVILRCVPISNHLYFYWYRQILGQKVEFLVSFYNNEISEKSEIFDDQFSVERPDGSNFTLKIRSTKLEDSAMYFCASSTLRTAEAFFGQGTRLTVV.

The chain has TRBV11-3 and TRBJ2-5; perhaps TRBD1 as D (7 bases). The V and J ends lost 4 bases and 0 bases respectively, with 12 bases between them. The V gene's germline CDR1 is SGHNT and CDR2 YENEEA. The CDR3 runs to 15 residues. The CDR3 nucleotides read TGTGCCAGCAGCTACCGGGGGACAGACCAAGAGACCCAGTACTTC. This translates into CASSYRGTDQETQYF.

This chain uses TRBV5-1 with TRBJ1-1; TRBD1 matches at 8 bases. Trimming took 0 bases from V and 10 from J; bases not matched to a gene: 11. This CDR3 is built from 15 residues. From germline, CDR1 is SGHRS and CDR2 YFSETQ. CDR3 sequence (DNA): TGCGCCAGCAGCTTGGAGCCGCCGGGACAGGTTGCAGCTTTCTTT. Translating it yields CASSLEPPGQVAAFF.

The chain combines TRBV7-9 with TRBJ1-4, with TRBD1 matching over 7 bases. CDR3 length: 16 residues. Germline trimming cut 3 bases from V and 7 bases from J; bases unmatched to any gene: 11. Germline CDR1 reads SEHNR; CDR2 reads FQNEAQ (reference sequence). The CDR3 region has the DNA TGTGCCAGCAGCTTGGTACAGGGGATGCCGGGTGAAAAACTGTTTTTT. Its protein product is CASSLVQGMPGEKLFF.